These 30 T cell receptor beta chains came from one sample sequenced in a study of early T cells in non-severe SARS-CoV-2 infection. A single record per CDR3 protein comes from TCRdb applying MiXCR to the 5' RACE reads. The sample includes roughly 57,000 distinct CDR3 sequences, 9.5% to 15% of them seen just once. The sequenced sample was whole blood, obtained at baseline. The receptor source for this set is an adult who was a healthcare worker with PCR-confirmed SARS-CoV-2 infection or an uninfected control (not recorded which).

The chain has TRBV6-5 and TRBJ2-3; a possible D gene is TRBD2 (6 bases). V lost 2 bases to trimming and J lost 3 bases, with 12 bases between them. The germline V gene encodes CDR1 MNHEY and CDR2 SVGAGI. The CDR3 is 15 amino acids. The CDR3 DNA is TGTGCCAGCAGTTACACCCGGACTATTACAGATACGCAGTATTTT. Translation gives CASSYTRTITDTQYF.

The chain recombines TRBV27 with TRBJ2-3; 9 positions agree with TRBD1. The CDR3 totals 13 residues. CDR1 is MNHEY and CDR2 is SMNVEV in the germline V gene (reference sequence). The V and J ends lost 6 bases and 6 bases, in that order; junction bases with no gene match: 4. The CDR3 loop reads CASRETGGDTQYF. CDR3 DNA sequence: TGTGCCAGCAGGGAGACAGGGGGGGATACGCAGTATTTT.

The chain joins TRBV7-2 to TRBJ2-7; 8 positions match TRBD1. With V trimmed by 4 bases and J by 6 bases, 11 bases remained unmatched. The length of the CDR3 is 15 residues. Germline V gene data show CDR1 as SGHTA and CDR2 as FQGNSA. In DNA form, the CDR3 reads TGTGCCAGCAGCTATACCGGGACAGGTGTATCCGAGCAGTACTTC. Translating it yields CASSYTGTGVSEQYF.

The CDR3 DNA reads as TGCGCCAGCAGCTTGGCGGGCGGACGCACAGATACGCAGTATTTT. Translated, it gives CASSLAGGRTDTQYF. The rearrangement joins TRBV5-1 to TRBJ2-3, with no clear D. CDR3 length: 15 amino acids. In germline, CDR1 is SGHRS, CDR2 YFSETQ. Trimming took off 0 bases at V and 1 base at J, with 9 bases between the two ends.

The rearrangement links TRBV6-2 or TRBV6-3 to TRBJ2-7; no clear D. The length of the CDR3 is 15 residues. V was clipped by 0 bases and J by 3 bases, with 12 bases between them. Germline values: CDR1 MNHEY, CDR2 SVGEGT. The CDR3: CASSYSGLAYYEQYF. In DNA form, the CDR3 reads TGTGCCAGCAGTTACTCCGGTCTCGCGTACTACGAGCAGTACTTC.

The chain couples TRBV12-3 or TRBV12-4 to TRBJ1-1, with 10 bases matching TRBD1. CDR3 size: 14 residues. The V gene end was trimmed by 7 bases and the J gene end by 5 bases; junction bases not matched to a gene: 7. The CDR3 is CASIRGQGRTEAFF. CDR3 in DNA: TGTGCCAGCATCCGGGGACAGGGGAGAACTGAAGCTTTCTTT.

The J gene is TRBJ2-2, the V gene TRBV3-1, with unresolved D. There are 14 residues in the CDR3. V lost 5 bases and J lost 0, with 7 bases in between. Germline CDR1 reads LGHDT; CDR2 reads YNNKEL (reference sequence). CDR3 protein: CASSDSANTGELFF. In DNA form, the CDR3 reads TGTGCCAGCAGCGATTCTGCGAACACCGGGGAGCTGTTTTTT.

The table lists this clonotype with a few counts. V is TRBV28 and J is TRBJ1-6, with D unresolved. There are 16 residues in the CDR3. Trimming cost V 4 bases and J 0 bases, with 10 bases left between them. Germline values: CDR1 MDHEN, CDR2 SYDVKM. CDR3 nucleotides: TGTGCCAGCAGTTCCCATGGGAGCTCCTATAATTCACCCCTCCACTTT. Its translation is CASSSHGSSYNSPLHF.

This clonotype came up many times. The CDR3 DNA follows: TGTGCCAGCAGCTTAGATCCTGCGAGCTCTGGAAACACCATATATTTT. Translated: CASSLDPASSGNTIYF. The rearrangement uses TRBV11-2 and TRBJ1-3; no firm D call. Trimming stripped 0 bases from V and 0 bases from J, with 9 bases between. The CDR3 is 16 amino acids. Germline V gene data show CDR1 as SGHAT and CDR2 as FQNNGV.

This clonotype turned up a few times. V usage is TRBV20-1 and J usage is TRBJ1-1, with a tentative D call TRBD1 (5 bases). V shed 6 bases and J shed 5 bases, with 16 bases lying between them. Germline values: CDR1 DFQATT, CDR2 SNEGSKA (reference sequence). The CDR3 totals 13 residues. CDR3 DNA sequence: TGCAGTGCGGGACGGGGGATAAGAACTGAAGCTTTCTTT. Amino acid sequence: CSAGRGIRTEAFF.

The rearrangement joins TRBV18 to TRBJ2-7; 7 positions match TRBD1. CDR1 is KGHSH and CDR2 is LQKENI in the germline V gene. The junction had 9 bases not matched to a gene; V was cut back by 1 base and J by 3 bases. The CDR3 totals 16 residues. This CDR3 reads CASSPLSGTDSYEQYF. The CDR3 bases are TGTGCCAGCTCACCACTATCCGGGACAGACAGCTACGAGCAGTACTTC.

The gene calls are TRBV7-8 and TRBJ2-3; D is ambiguous. V was trimmed by 1 base and J by 2 bases, leaving 13 bases between them. This CDR3 is 16 amino acids long. The germline CDR1 and CDR2 sequences are SGHVS and FQNEAQ. DNA for the CDR3: TGTGCCAGCAGCTTAGGGGCGGCGTCACACACAGATACGCAGTATTTT. Translating gives CASSLGAASHTDTQYF.

This clonotype was counted at least ten times. The rearrangement uses TRBV27 and TRBJ2-6; D uncertain. The CDR3 is 16 amino acids. Trimming left V 4 bases short and J 0 bases short, with 10 bases between. In germline, CDR1 is MNHEY, CDR2 SMNVEV (reference sequence). CDR3 DNA sequence: TGTGCCAGCAGTTCCGGACGACTCTCTGGGGCCAACGTCCTGACTTTC. It codes for CASSSGRLSGANVLTF.

Here the CDR3 reads CASGQYGYTF. The CDR3 DNA reads as TGTGCCTCAGGCCAGTATGGCTACACCTTC. This sequence joins TRBV28 and TRBJ1-2; D is unclear. V shed 11 bases and J shed 5 bases, with 9 bases lying between them. The CDR3 spans 10 residues. CDR1 and CDR2 (germline): MDHEN, SYDVKM.

This clonotype turned up a few times. This chain joins TRBV5-1 and TRBJ2-1, with D possibly being TRBD1 (6 bases). Germline values: CDR1 SGHRS, CDR2 YFSETQ. The CDR3 runs 14 residues. V lost 4 bases and J 2 bases, leaving 10 bases between the germline ends. The CDR3 is CASSHRDTYNEQFF. The CDR3 DNA reads TGCGCCAGCAGCCATCGGGACACCTACAATGAGCAGTTCTTC.

This chain uses TRBV7-9 with TRBJ2-7, with TRBD2 identical over 12 bases. CDR1 and CDR2 (germline): SEHNR, FQNEAQ (reference sequence). J was trimmed by 5 bases and V by 4 bases; bases with no gene match: 6. This CDR3 region has 15 residues. The CDR3 coding sequence is TGTGCCAGCAGCTCTCTGACTAGCGGGAGCGACGAGCAGTACTTC. Amino acid sequence: CASSSLTSGSDEQYF.

This clonotype is classed as medium-sized. The chain has TRBV27 and TRBJ2-4, with D perhaps matching TRBD2 (6 bases). CDR1 and CDR2 from the germline V gene are MNHEY and SMNVEV (reference sequence). Deletions cut 2 bases from V and 8 bases from J, with 10 bases between. The CDR3 runs to 13 residues. CDR3 coding DNA: TGTGCCAGCAGTTTAGCGGGACCAGACATTCAGTACTTC. Translation: CASSLAGPDIQYF.

This clonotype has ten or more counts. This chain uses TRBV11-2 with TRBJ2-7; TRBD1 agrees at 10 bases. This CDR3 has 15 amino acids. Germline V gene sequence: CDR1 SGHAT, CDR2 FQNNGV. V dropped 5 bases and J dropped 3; count of bases not matched to a gene: 7. CDR3 sequence: CASSRTGTGDYEQYF. In DNA form, the CDR3 reads TGTGCCAGCAGCAGAACCGGGACAGGGGACTACGAGCAGTACTTC.

This clonotype was recorded at least ten times. The rearrangement joins TRBV7-2 to TRBJ2-7; TRBD2 agrees at 11 bases. The CDR3 spans 14 residues. V dropped 5 bases and J dropped 3; count of bases not matched to a gene: 3. The V gene's germline CDR1 is SGHTA and CDR2 FQGNSA. CDR3 nucleotide sequence: TGTGCCAGCAGCCTTACTAGCGGGGGCTACGAGCAGTACTTC. It encodes CASSLTSGGYEQYF.

The rearrangement uses TRBV20-1 and TRBJ2-1; TRBD2 might be the D (5 bases). CDR3 length: 14 residues. Trimming pared 5 bases from V and 3 bases from J, leaving 14 bases between. Germline CDR1 reads DFQATT; CDR2 reads SNEGSKA (reference sequence). As DNA, the CDR3 is TGCAGTGCTCGCTCTCTGGCGGGCTACAATGAGCAGTTCTTC. Translating gives CSARSLAGYNEQFF.

This clonotype was seen only a few times. The V call is TRBV20-1, the J call TRBJ2-7; possibly TRBD1 or TRBD2 for D (5 bases each). This CDR3 has 17 amino acids. Germline CDR1 reads DFQATT; CDR2 reads SNEGSKA (reference sequence). Trimming stripped 4 bases from V and 0 bases from J, with 22 bases between. CDR3 protein: CSANPEGSTGHSYEQYF. CDR3 DNA: TGCAGTGCTAACCCCGAGGGGTCAACAGGACACTCCTACGAGCAGTACTTC.

This chain links TRBV9 with TRBJ2-5; D may be TRBD1 (6 bases). The CDR3 runs to 14 residues. Germline CDR1 SGDLS, CDR2 YYNGEE. Trimming cost V 2 bases and J 0 bases, with 8 bases left between them. Here the CDR3 DNA reads TGTGCCAGCAGCGTCGACAGGTACCAAGAGACCCAGTACTTC. Translating gives CASSVDRYQETQYF.

The chain carries TRBV21-1 and TRBJ2-2. TRBV21-1 is deemed a pseudogene. CDR3 length: 13 residues. CDR3: CASSKECGGELFF. The CDR3 DNA sequence: TGTGCCAGCAGCAAAGAGTGCGGAGGGGAGCTGTTTTTT.

This clonotype was detected a few times. The CDR3 spells CASSLLLGLAGGADEQFF. The CDR3 DNA sequence: TGTGCCAGCAGCTTACTTCTGGGACTAGCGGGAGGGGCGGATGAGCAGTTCTTC. V is TRBV11-3 and J is TRBJ2-1; 16 bases align to TRBD2. J gave up 8 bases and V 2 bases, and 9 bases lay outside the gene matches. Per germline, CDR1 SGHNT and CDR2 YENEEA. This CDR3 contains 18 residues.

This sequence joins TRBV6-6 and TRBJ1-3; 7 positions agree with TRBD1. V shed 6 bases, J shed 6 bases, and the junction held 5 bases outside the gene matches. This CDR3 has 13 amino acids. Germline values: CDR1 MNHNY, CDR2 SVGAGI (reference sequence). Here the CDR3 DNA reads TGTGCCAGCAGAGGGACAGACCAAAACACCATATATTTT. It translates to CASRGTDQNTIYF.

This clonotype was seen a handful of times. This rearrangement joins TRBV7-2 to TRBJ2-7; no definite D call. The germline CDR1 and CDR2 sequences are SGHTA and FQGNSA. The CDR3 length is 14 residues. V was clipped by 4 bases and J by 7 bases, with 17 bases between them. For the CDR3, the DNA is TGTGCCAGCAGCTCGGTTGGACGGTTTGGTGAGCAGTACTTC. Amino acid sequence: CASSSVGRFGEQYF.

This clonotype has only a few counts. V is TRBV18 and J is TRBJ1-1; D is ambiguous. The CDR3 is 13 residues long. Germline V lookup: CDR1 KGHSH, CDR2 LQKENI. The V end lost 3 bases, the J end lost 1 base, and 6 bases lay between the germline ends. CDR3 loop: CASSPGENTEAFF. The CDR3, as DNA: TGTGCCAGCTCACCGGGAGAGAACACTGAAGCTTTCTTT.

Sample share makes this clonotype medium-sized. The gene calls are TRBV6-6 and TRBJ2-5; D perhaps matches TRBD2 (5 bases). Trimming pared 2 bases from V and 5 bases from J, leaving 9 bases between. The germline V gene encodes CDR1 MNHNY and CDR2 SVGAGI (reference sequence). The CDR3 covers 13 residues. Written as DNA, the CDR3 is TGTGCCAGCAGTTACGAGGAGGAGGAGACCCAGTACTTC. This codes for CASSYEEEETQYF.

This clonotype showed up just a few times. V usage is TRBV29-1 and J usage is TRBJ2-3, with a tentative D call TRBD2 (7 bases). Trimming left V 4 bases short and J 8 bases short, with 10 bases between. The germline gives CDR1 SQVTM, CDR2 ANQGSEA. This CDR3 has 11 residues. The CDR3: CSVGGGRTQYF. DNA for the CDR3: TGCAGCGTTGGGGGGGGCCGTACGCAGTATTTT.

The chain is built from TRBV4-3 and TRBJ1-5, with 8 positions matching TRBD1. The trim removed 0 bases at V and 7 bases at J, leaving 11 bases unmatched. Germline CDR1 LGHNA, CDR2 YSLEER. The CDR3 totals 17 residues. The chain's CDR3 is CASSQDRAGGMWQPQHF. CDR3 bases: TGCGCCAGCAGCCAAGATAGGGCAGGGGGCATGTGGCAGCCCCAGCATTTT.